These 2 T cell receptor beta chains originate from one sample sequenced in a study of T cell repertoires in cytomegalovirus infection. TCRdb called the reads again in MiXCR, with one record for every CDR3 protein. The profile shows approximately 170,000 distinct CDR3 sequences, roughly 15% of them singletons. What was sequenced was CD8+ T cells from PBMCs. These receptors all come from a human donor in good health (CMV status not recorded). Some clones in this sample may be carry-over from other donors' samples.

V and J are TRBV29-1 and TRBJ1-1; no firm D call. This CDR3 has 11 residues. Between the trimmed V and J ends, which lost 2 bases and 8 bases, there was a span of 9 bases. CDR1 is SQVTM, CDR2 ANQGSEA, per germline. CDR3 region: CSVESGPEAFF. Here the CDR3 DNA reads TGCAGCGTTGAATCGGGTCCAGAAGCTTTCTTT.

The V and J genes are TRBV7-2 and TRBJ1-2, with D maybe TRBD1 (6 bases). The V gene lost 6 bases and the J gene lost 8 bases, with 19 bases spanning the gap. Germline-derived CDR1 and CDR2 are SGHTA and FQGNSA. The CDR3 contains 14 residues. The CDR3, as DNA: TGTGCCAGCAGATACAGGGTTGATTTTGCGGGCTACACCTTC. Amino acid sequence: CASRYRVDFAGYTF.